Listed here are 2 T cell receptor beta chains from one sample, sequenced in a study of siplizumab effects on memory and regulatory T cells. TCRdb keeps only in-frame clones here, not all; method: immunoSEQ multiplex PCR. The sample has over 85,000 clones, approximately 92% seen once; the top ten hold 1.3%. Sequencing used CD4+ T cells sorted from blood. All receptors come from a human donor in good health.

V usage is TRBV4-1 and J usage is TRBJ1-1; a possible D gene is TRBD1 (5 bases). Trimming removed 3 bases from V and 0 bases from J, with 17 bases in between. Looked up from germline, CDR1 is MGHRA and CDR2 is YSYEKL. CDR3 length: 17 amino acids. The CDR3 reads CASSQPFREKMNTEAFF. The CDR3 DNA reads as TGCGCCAGCAGCCAGCCCTTCAGGGAGAAAATGAACACTGAAGCTTTCTTT.

J is TRBJ2-3 and V is TRBV9, with D hard to call. This CDR3 contains 12 residues. V lost 3 bases and J lost 0, with 2 bases in between. Germline CDR1 and CDR2: SGDLS and YYNGEE. Written as DNA, the CDR3 is TGTGCCAGCAGCGAAAGCACAGATACGCAGTATTTT. This translates into CASSESTDTQYF. Based on the CDR3 plus reference TRBV9 and TRBJ2-3, the full variable domain is DSGVTQTPKHLITATGQRVTLRCSPRSGDLSVYWYQQSLDQGLQFLIQYYNGEERAKGNILERFSAQQFPDLHSELNLSSLELGDSALYFCASSESTDTQYFGPGTRLTVL.